The next 4 T cell receptor beta chains were all read from a single sample in a study of shared clonotypes between healthy human individuals. Naivety among CD8 cells was defined by CD45RO negativity and positive CCR7 selection, thereby excluding terminally differentiated effector memory CD45RA+ cells. Sequencing was performed with immunoSEQ multiplex PCR; in TCRdb, only in-frame clones are kept and a portion is missing. In the table there are roughly 2.1 million clones, 90% to 95% of which are singletons. The sequencing sample was made of naive CD8+ T cells from PBMCs. The receptors derive from a man younger than 35 in good health. Some clones in this sample may be carry-over from other donors' samples.

The rearrangement links TRBV19 to TRBJ2-1; D is perhaps TRBD1 (6 bases). This CDR3 has 19 amino acids. Trimming left V 5 bases short and J 4 bases short, with 27 bases between. The V gene's germline CDR1 is LNHDA and CDR2 SQIVND (reference sequence). The chain's CDR3 is CASSPSRGTPKGLYNEQFF. For the CDR3, the DNA is TGTGCCAGTAGTCCATCCCGAGGGACACCAAAAGGCTTATACAATGAGCAGTTCTTC.

V is TRBV28 and J is TRBJ2-1, with 7 nucleotides matching TRBD1. The V segment lost 8 bases and the J segment 4 bases; nucleotides outside the gene matches: 8. CDR1 is MDHEN, CDR2 SYDVKM, per germline. There are 14 residues in the CDR3. Here the CDR3 reads CASHLRGSYNEQFF. In DNA, the CDR3 is TGTGCCAGCCACCTCAGGGGGAGTTACAATGAGCAGTTCTTC.

The chain joins TRBV27 to TRBJ2-3, with D possibly matching TRBD2 (5 bases). This CDR3 has 16 amino acids. The germline V gene encodes CDR1 MNHEY and CDR2 SMNVEV (reference sequence). V lost 6 bases to trimming and J lost 1 base, with 17 bases between them. The CDR3: CASSLLSGRGTDTQYF. The CDR3 nucleotides are TGTGCCAGCAGCCTCTTGTCTGGGCGGGGCACAGATACGCAGTATTTT.

V is TRBV29-1 and J is TRBJ2-1; TRBD1 agrees at 9 bases. V trimming: 4 bases; J trimming: 2 bases; junction bases outside the gene matches: 9. The CDR3 has 16 residues. The germline gives CDR1 SQVTM, CDR2 ANQGSEA. The CDR3 region is CSVAGGTGLTYNEQFF. The CDR3 DNA reads TGCAGCGTTGCTGGCGGGACAGGGTTAACCTACAATGAGCAGTTCTTC.